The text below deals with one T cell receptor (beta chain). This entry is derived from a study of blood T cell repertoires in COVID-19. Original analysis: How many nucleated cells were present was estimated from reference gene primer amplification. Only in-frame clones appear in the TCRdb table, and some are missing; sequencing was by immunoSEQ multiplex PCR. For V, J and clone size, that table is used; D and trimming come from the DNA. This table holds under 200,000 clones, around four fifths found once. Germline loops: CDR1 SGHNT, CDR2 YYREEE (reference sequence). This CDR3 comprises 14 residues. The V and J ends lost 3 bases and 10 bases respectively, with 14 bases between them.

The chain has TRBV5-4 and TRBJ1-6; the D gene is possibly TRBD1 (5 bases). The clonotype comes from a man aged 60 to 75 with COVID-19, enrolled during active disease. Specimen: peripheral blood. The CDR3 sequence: CASSYGTPGSPLHF. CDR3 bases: TGTGCCAGCAGCTACGGCACTCCAGGGTCACCCCTCCACTTT.